This T cell receptor beta chain was retrieved from a study of early T cells in non-severe SARS-CoV-2 infection (dated by TCRdb to 2020 to 2023). Regarding the research as a whole: TCR sequencing used bulk RNA from unsorted whole blood, so alpha and beta chains could not be paired.

From a lookup of the germline V gene (reference sequence), CDR1 and CDR2 are DFQATT and SNEGSKA. Trimming at the junction amounts to 0 bases on V and 9 bases on J, and the germline ends lie 13 bases apart. CDR3 length: 13 amino acids, cysteine to phenylalanine. Only CDR3 DNA is held: 39 bases, read in frame from base 1. Library generation was performed with 5' RACE. Sequencing relied on a NextSeq 500. In the TCR library protocol, unique molecular identifiers were attached to individual cDNA molecules to correct for PCR bias and sequencing error. Sequencing covered both TCR alpha and beta chains, and within each sample the abundances of alpha and beta sequences were tightly co-correlated. Turning to the authors' computational methods: V gene, J gene and CDR3 annotation of TCR sequences was performed with Decombinator V4. TCRs were defined as expanded if a significant change between any two time points was detected under a Poisson model with p below 0.0001. TCR abundances were normalised to the total number of TCRs sequenced per sample and were expressed as counts per million. TRAV1-2 paired with TRAJ12, TRAJ20 or TRAJ33 defined MAIT TCRs, while TRAV10 paired with TRAJ18 defined iNKT TCRs. A search of VDJdb, accessed on 1 November 2021, was run for TCRs annotated to CMV, EBV and SARS-CoV-2, with TCRs annotated for multiple antigens excluded. TCRdb ran its own pipeline on the public reads, namely fastp trimming at Q25 and MiXCR clone calling, and kept in-frame beta chains. CDR3 protein sequences are deduplicated, and each keeps its most common genes and DNA. TCRdb, rather than the study authors, made the V and J calls. Present in this sample are about 35,000 distinct CDR3 sequences, over 4.5% of which were seen just once. About 8% of the sample goes to the ten largest clones.

Here is what the overall study found, with its caveats: VDJdb matching was skewed toward anti-spike CD8 responses and likely underestimated virus-specific expansions by missing private and CD4 specificities.

This clonotype was seen repeatedly, ten times or more. Its antigen has not been determined. It has no much larger one-base neighbor in the sample; base qualities were not kept. The study was a case-control design nested within a healthcare worker cohort in London, UK, with weekly nasopharyngeal swab PCR tests and blood sampling. Healthcare workers were enrolled in the week of the UK lockdown, from 23 to 31 March 2020, and were followed every week for up to roughly 15 weeks. This sequence uses TRBV20-1 and TRBJ2-3; TRBD2 could be the D gene, as 6 bases match. The receptor was isolated from an adult who was a healthcare worker with PCR-confirmed SARS-CoV-2 infection or an uninfected control (not recorded which). Material for sequencing was whole blood. CDR3 reads: CSARDQTSLTQYF. The bases read TGCAGTGCTAGAGACCAGACTAGTTTGACGCAGTATTTT.